This entry concerns a single T cell receptor beta chain. At deep level, the assay was performed. Assay used: immunoSEQ multiplex PCR; TCRdb lists only in-frame clones, some missing. The sample shows around 600,000 clones, roughly 98% of them seen only once. The V end was cut by 5 bases, the J end by 8 bases, with 20 bases between. Per the germline V gene, CDR1 is SGHRS and CDR2 is YFSETQ. The CDR3 spans 15 residues. This record belongs to a study of shared clonotypes between healthy human individuals. As for the study in general: Those who served as donors were two women and a few men between the ages of 18 and 49.

Selected positively for CCR7 and CD45RO-negative, naive CD8 cells excluded terminally differentiated effector memory CD45RA+ cells. This TCR was recovered from a man under 40 in good health. The sequencing input was naive CD8+ T cells sorted from blood. The rearrangement joins TRBV5-1 to TRBJ2-1; either TRBD1 or TRBD2 may supply D (6 bases each). CDR3 nucleotide sequence: TGCGCCAGCAGGACAGAGGGGGGAGGTCTGGATGAGCAGTTCTTC. It specifies CASRTEGGGLDEQFF.